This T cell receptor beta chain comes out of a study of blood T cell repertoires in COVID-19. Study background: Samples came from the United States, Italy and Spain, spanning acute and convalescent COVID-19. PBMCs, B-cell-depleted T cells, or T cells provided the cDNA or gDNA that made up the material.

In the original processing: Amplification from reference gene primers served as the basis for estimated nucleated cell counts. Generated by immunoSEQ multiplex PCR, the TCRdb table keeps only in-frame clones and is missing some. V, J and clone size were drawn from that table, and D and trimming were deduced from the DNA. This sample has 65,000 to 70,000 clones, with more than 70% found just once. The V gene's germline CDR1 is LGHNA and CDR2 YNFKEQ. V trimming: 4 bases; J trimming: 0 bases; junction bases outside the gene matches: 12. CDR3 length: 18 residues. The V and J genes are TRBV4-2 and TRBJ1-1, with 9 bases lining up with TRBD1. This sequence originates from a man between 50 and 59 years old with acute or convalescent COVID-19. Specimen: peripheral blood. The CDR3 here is CASSPIGQGSLMNTEAFF. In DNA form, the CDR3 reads TGTGCCAGCAGCCCCATCGGACAGGGGAGCCTAATGAACACTGAAGCTTTCTTT.